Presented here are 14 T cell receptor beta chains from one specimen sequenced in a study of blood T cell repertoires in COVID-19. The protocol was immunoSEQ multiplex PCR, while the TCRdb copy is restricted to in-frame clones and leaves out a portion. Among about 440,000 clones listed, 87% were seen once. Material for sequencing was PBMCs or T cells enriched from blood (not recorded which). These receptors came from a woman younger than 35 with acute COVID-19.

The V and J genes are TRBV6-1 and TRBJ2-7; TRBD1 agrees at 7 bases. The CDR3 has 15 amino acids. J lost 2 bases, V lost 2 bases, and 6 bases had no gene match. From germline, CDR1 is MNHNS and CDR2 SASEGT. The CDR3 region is CASSETPGQAYEQYF. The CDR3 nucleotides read TGTGCCAGCAGTGAAACTCCCGGACAGGCCTACGAGCAGTACTTC.

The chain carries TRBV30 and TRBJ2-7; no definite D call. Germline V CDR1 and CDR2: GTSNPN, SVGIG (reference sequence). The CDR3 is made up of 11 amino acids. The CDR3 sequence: CASLSSYEQYF. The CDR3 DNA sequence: TGTGCTTCTTTGAGCTCCTACGAGCAGTACTTC.

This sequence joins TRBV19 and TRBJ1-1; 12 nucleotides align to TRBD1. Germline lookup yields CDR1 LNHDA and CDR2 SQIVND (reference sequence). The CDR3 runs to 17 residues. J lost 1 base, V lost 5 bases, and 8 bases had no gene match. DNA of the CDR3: TGTGCCAGTAGTCCGGGGGACAGGGGGCTGCGGAACACTGAAGCTTTCTTT. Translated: CASSPGDRGLRNTEAFF.

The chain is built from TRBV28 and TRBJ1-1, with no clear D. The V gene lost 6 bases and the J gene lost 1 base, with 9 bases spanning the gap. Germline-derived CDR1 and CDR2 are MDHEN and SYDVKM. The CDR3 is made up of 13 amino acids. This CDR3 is CASSPWQNTEAFF. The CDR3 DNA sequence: TGTGCCAGCAGCCCCTGGCAGAACACTGAAGCTTTCTTT.

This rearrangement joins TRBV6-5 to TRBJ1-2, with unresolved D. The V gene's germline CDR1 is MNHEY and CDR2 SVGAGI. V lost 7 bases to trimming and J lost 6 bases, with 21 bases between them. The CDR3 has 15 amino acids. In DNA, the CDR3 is TGTGCCAGCAACGACGGATACTTGAGGGCTAATGGCTACACCTTC. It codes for CASNDGYLRANGYTF.

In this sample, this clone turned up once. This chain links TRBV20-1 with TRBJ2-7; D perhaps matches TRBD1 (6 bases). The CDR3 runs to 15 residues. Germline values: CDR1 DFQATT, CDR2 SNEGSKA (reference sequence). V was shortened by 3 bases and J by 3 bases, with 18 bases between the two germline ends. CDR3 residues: CSASEQGKGDYEQYF. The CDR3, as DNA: TGCAGTGCTAGTGAACAGGGTAAGGGAGACTACGAGCAGTACTTC.

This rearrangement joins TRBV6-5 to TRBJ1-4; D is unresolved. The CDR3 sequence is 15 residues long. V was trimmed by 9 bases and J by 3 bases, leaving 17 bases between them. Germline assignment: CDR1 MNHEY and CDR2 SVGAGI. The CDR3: CASQKNRRANEKLFF. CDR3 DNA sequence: TGTGCCAGTCAGAAGAACAGACGAGCTAATGAAAAACTGTTTTTT.

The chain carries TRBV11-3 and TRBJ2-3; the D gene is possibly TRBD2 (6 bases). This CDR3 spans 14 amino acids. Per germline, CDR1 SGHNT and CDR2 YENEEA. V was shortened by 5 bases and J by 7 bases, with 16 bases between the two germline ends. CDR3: CASSRGLRGNTQYF. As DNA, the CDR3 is TGTGCCAGCAGCAGAGGGCTCCGGGGGAATACGCAGTATTTT.

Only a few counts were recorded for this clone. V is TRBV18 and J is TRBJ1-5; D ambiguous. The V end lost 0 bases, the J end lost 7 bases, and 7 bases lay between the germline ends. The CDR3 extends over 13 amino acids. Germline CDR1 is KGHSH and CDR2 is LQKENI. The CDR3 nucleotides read TGTGCCAGCTCACCACCCAGATCCCAGCCCCAGCATTTT. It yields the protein CASSPPRSQPQHF.

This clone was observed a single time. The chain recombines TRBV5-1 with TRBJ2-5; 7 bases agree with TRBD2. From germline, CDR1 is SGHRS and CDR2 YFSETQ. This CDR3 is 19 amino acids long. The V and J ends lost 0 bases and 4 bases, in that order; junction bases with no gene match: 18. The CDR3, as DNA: TGCGCCAGCAGCTTGGACTTCGGGGCTGAGCGGGGATCCCGAGAGACCCAGTACTTC. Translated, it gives CASSLDFGAERGSRETQYF.

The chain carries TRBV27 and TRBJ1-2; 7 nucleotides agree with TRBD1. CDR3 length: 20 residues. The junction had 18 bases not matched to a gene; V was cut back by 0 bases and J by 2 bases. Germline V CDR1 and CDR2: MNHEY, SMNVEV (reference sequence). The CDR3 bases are TGTGCCAGCAGTTTATCTAATAAAGGACAGGTGGTCCCCGGAAACTATGGCTACACCTTC. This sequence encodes CASSLSNKGQVVPGNYGYTF.

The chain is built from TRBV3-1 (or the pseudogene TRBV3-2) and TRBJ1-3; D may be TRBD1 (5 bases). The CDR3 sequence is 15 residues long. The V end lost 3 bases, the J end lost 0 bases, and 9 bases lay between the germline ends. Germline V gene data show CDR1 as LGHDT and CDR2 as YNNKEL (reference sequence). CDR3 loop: CASSQGGLSGNTIYF. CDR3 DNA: TGTGCCAGCAGCCAGGGGGGACTCTCTGGAAACACCATATATTTT.

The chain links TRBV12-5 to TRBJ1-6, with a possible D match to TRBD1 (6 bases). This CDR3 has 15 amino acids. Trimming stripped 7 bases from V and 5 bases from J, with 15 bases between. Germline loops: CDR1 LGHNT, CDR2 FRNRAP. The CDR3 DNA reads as TGTGCTAGTGTTCCTTCAGGGGCCGATAATTCACCCCTCCACTTT. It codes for CASVPSGADNSPLHF.

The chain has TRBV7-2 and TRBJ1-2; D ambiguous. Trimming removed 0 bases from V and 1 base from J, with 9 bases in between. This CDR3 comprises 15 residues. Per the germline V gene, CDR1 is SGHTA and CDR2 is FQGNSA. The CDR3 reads CASSLASVINYGYTF. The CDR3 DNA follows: TGTGCCAGCAGCTTAGCTTCGGTAATTAACTATGGCTACACCTTC. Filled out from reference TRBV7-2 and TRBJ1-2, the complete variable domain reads GAGVSQSPSNKVTEKGKDVELRCDPISGHTALYWYRQSLGQGLEFLIYFQGNSAPDKSGLPSDRFSAERTGGSVSTLTIQRTQQEDSAVYLCASSLASVINYGYTFGSGTRLTVV.